One sample yielded the 22 T cell receptor beta chains listed below, sequenced in a study of blood T cell repertoires in COVID-19. Method: immunoSEQ multiplex PCR; TCRdb's copy keeps in-frame clones and lacks some. The sample carries some 170,000 clones, about 83% recorded once. Sequenced material: peripheral blood. The receptors shown here come from a man aged 60 to 69 with acute or convalescent COVID-19.

The chain has TRBV5-1 and TRBJ1-1; 9 nucleotides match TRBD1. The V gene end was trimmed by 4 bases and the J gene end by 4 bases; junction bases not matched to a gene: 8. The germline V gene encodes CDR1 SGHRS and CDR2 YFSETQ. The CDR3 loop spans 15 amino acids. The CDR3 protein is CASSPQGAGVTEAFF. CDR3 bases: TGCGCCAGCAGCCCACAGGGGGCCGGTGTCACTGAAGCTTTCTTT.

This chain connects TRBV5-4 to TRBJ2-7, with 7 bases that match TRBD2. The V gene's germline CDR1 is SGHNT and CDR2 YYREEE (reference sequence). V dropped 2 bases and J dropped 5; count of bases not matched to a gene: 4. This CDR3 comprises 13 residues. CDR3 residues: CASSFGGSDEQYF. CDR3 in DNA: TGTGCCAGCAGCTTCGGGGGGTCCGACGAGCAGTACTTC.

V gene TRBV6-5 combines with J gene TRBJ2-7, with 7 bases lining up with TRBD1. V gave up 5 bases and J gave up 7 bases; unmatched junction bases: 8. The CDR3 is 13 amino acids. Germline V lookup: CDR1 MNHEY, CDR2 SVGAGI. The CDR3 protein is CASSPQGQREQYF. The CDR3 DNA reads as TGTGCCAGCAGTCCTCAGGGACAGAGGGAGCAGTACTTC.

V and J are TRBV19 and TRBJ2-7, with a possible D match to TRBD2 (7 bases). V was trimmed by 3 bases and J by 10 bases, leaving 25 bases between them. The germline V gene has CDR1 LNHDA and CDR2 SQIVND (reference sequence). This CDR3 is 16 amino acids long. CDR3 amino acids: CASSISGGHGSYVQYF. DNA of the CDR3: TGTGCCAGTAGTATCTCGGGGGGCCATGGCTCCTACGTTCAGTACTTC.

This clone appeared a single time. The chain employs TRBV18 and TRBJ2-5; 9 nucleotides agree with TRBD2. CDR3 length: 16 amino acids. After removal of 4 bases from V and 2 bases from J, the junction contained 8 bases not matched to a gene. Germline V gives CDR1 KGHSH, CDR2 LQKENI. CDR3 region: CASSLSSGGIQETQYF. In nucleotides, the CDR3 is TGTGCCAGCTCACTCTCGAGCGGGGGGATACAAGAGACCCAGTACTTC. Looking up the rest from reference TRBV18 and TRBJ2-5 gives the full variable domain: NAGVMQNPRHLVRRRGQEARLRCSPMKGHSHVYWYRQLPEEGLKFMVYLQKENIIDESGMPKERFSAEFPKEGPSILRIQQVVRGDSAAYFCASSLSSGGIQETQYFGPGTRLLVL.

The rearrangement joins TRBV14 to TRBJ1-2; TRBD1 matches at 8 bases. The CDR3 is 14 residues long. Germline V gene sequence: CDR1 SGHDN, CDR2 FVKESK. V shed 4 bases and J 6 bases; nucleotides not matched to a gene: 7. DNA for the CDR3: TGTGCCAGCAGCCCTAGGACAGGGTTAAATGGCTACACCTTC. Encoded protein: CASSPRTGLNGYTF.

This clone appeared a single time. J is TRBJ2-7 and V is TRBV5-6; TRBD1 might be the D (8 bases). Trimming shortened V by 0 bases and J by 7 bases, and 14 bases separated the two germline ends. Germline CDR1 is SGHDT and CDR2 is YYEEEE. The CDR3 consists of 14 residues. CDR3 residues: CASSLGTGGGEQYF. The DNA for the CDR3 is TGTGCCAGCAGCTTGGGCACAGGGGGAGGGGAGCAGTACTTC.

This clone was detected once. J is TRBJ1-1 and V is TRBV27, with 10 positions matching TRBD1. CDR1 is MNHEY and CDR2 is SMNVEV in the germline V gene (reference sequence). This CDR3 contains 14 residues. The trim removed 9 bases at V and 6 bases at J, leaving 10 bases unmatched. CDR3 region: CASQPGQGSAEAFF. Here the CDR3 DNA reads TGTGCCAGTCAGCCGGGACAGGGGAGCGCTGAAGCTTTCTTT.

This chain connects TRBV5-4 to TRBJ2-7; 7 positions match TRBD1. Unmatched junction bases numbered 2, after V lost 0 bases and J lost 5 bases. The CDR3 loop spans 13 amino acids. Germline V gives CDR1 SGHNT, CDR2 YYREEE (reference sequence). The CDR3 is CASSLDRGHEQYF. As DNA, the CDR3 is TGTGCCAGCAGCTTGGACAGGGGACACGAGCAGTACTTC.

The genes are TRBV15 and TRBJ1-5; possibly TRBD1 for D (5 bases). Looked up from germline, CDR1 is LNHNV and CDR2 is YYDKDF (reference sequence). This CDR3 has 16 residues. The ends were cut back, 3 bases at V and 3 bases at J, with 15 bases in the middle. CDR3 in amino acids: CATSRANDRVNQPQHF. The CDR3 coding sequence is TGTGCCACCAGCAGGGCAAACGACAGAGTCAATCAGCCCCAGCATTTT. The full variable domain, completed using reference TRBV15 and TRBJ1-5, is DAMVIQNPRYQVTQFGKPVTLSCSQTLNHNVMYWYQQKSSQAPKLLFHYYDKDFNNEADTPDNFQSRRPNTSFCFLDIRSPGLGDTAMYLCATSRANDRVNQPQHFGDGTRLSIL.

The chain links TRBV9 to TRBJ1-3; maybe TRBD1 (6 bases). The V end lost 4 bases, the J end lost 0 bases, and 11 bases lay between the germline ends. CDR3 length equals 15 residues. Looked up from germline, CDR1 is SGDLS and CDR2 is YYNGEE. CDR3 coding DNA: TGTGCCAGCAGCCTCGGACAGCTCTCTGGAAACACCATATATTTT. Translated: CASSLGQLSGNTIYF.

This sequence joins TRBV29-1 and TRBJ1-2; D gene unclear. Per the germline V gene, CDR1 is SQVTM and CDR2 is ANQGSEA. V was clipped by 2 bases and J by 8 bases, with 9 bases between them. This CDR3 is 11 amino acids long. The CDR3 spells CSVETGIGYTF. For the CDR3, the DNA is TGCAGCGTTGAAACGGGGATAGGCTACACCTTC.

The chain has TRBV27 and TRBJ2-5; 8 bases are a match to TRBD2. V shed 6 bases, J shed 5 bases, and the junction held 14 bases outside the gene matches. The CDR3 is 16 residues long. Germline CDR1 and CDR2: MNHEY and SMNVEV (reference sequence). Here the CDR3 reads CASSPISARGAETQYF. The CDR3 DNA is TGTGCCAGCAGCCCTATCTCAGCGCGGGGGGCCGAGACCCAGTACTTC.

This chain uses TRBV11-2 with TRBJ2-1; D possibly corresponds to TRBD1 (6 bases). Germline lookup yields CDR1 SGHAT and CDR2 FQNNGV. Trimming cost V 1 base and J 5 bases, with 12 bases left between them. CDR3 length: 15 amino acids. The CDR3 sequence is CASSLGVSGDNEQFF. In DNA, the CDR3 is TGTGCCAGCAGCTTAGGGGTATCAGGGGACAATGAGCAGTTCTTC.

This clone was counted a single time. The chain links TRBV21-1 to TRBJ1-2; TRBD1 was called by the table and not checked on the DNA. TRBV21-1 represents a pseudogene. The CDR3 runs 15 residues. Written as DNA, the CDR3 is TGTGCCAGCAGCAAAGAGACAGGCCGGGACTATGGCTACACCTTC. The encoded protein is CASSKETGRDYGYTF.

This clone has a single count. The rearrangement joins TRBV6-5 to TRBJ1-4; D gene uncertain. Per the germline V gene, CDR1 is MNHEY and CDR2 is SVGAGI. Trimming took 1 base from V and 5 from J, leaving 2 bases between them. The CDR3 sequence is 12 residues long. CDR3 DNA: TGTGCCAGCAGTTACTTAAATGAAAAACTGTTTTTT. Protein product: CASSYLNEKLFF.

About this clone itself: This sample also contains other DNA sequences that code for the same CDR3. The rearrangement links TRBV5-1 to TRBJ2-7; 7 bases are shared with TRBD2. This CDR3 is 15 amino acids long. From germline, CDR1 is SGHRS and CDR2 YFSETQ. The V gene end was trimmed by 3 bases and the J gene end by 1 base; junction bases not matched to a gene: 7. The CDR3 loop is CASSSRPGGSYEQYF. The CDR3 DNA follows: TGCGCCAGCAGCTCCCGGCCGGGGGGATCCTACGAGCAGTACTTC.

This clone was recorded once. CDR3 sequence: CASLGGIAGGTDTQYF. As DNA, the CDR3 is TGTGCCAGCTTGGGGGGAATAGCGGGGGGCACAGATACGCAGTATTTT. V gene TRBV2 combines with J gene TRBJ2-3, with TRBD2 matching over 9 bases. The CDR3 is 16 amino acids. CDR1 SNHLY and CDR2 FYNNEI come from the germline V gene. With V trimmed by 8 bases and J by 1 base, 10 bases remained unmatched.

The chain carries TRBV29-1 and TRBJ2-3, with TRBD2 matching over 14 bases. The CDR3 is 18 amino acids. In germline, CDR1 is SQVTM, CDR2 ANQGSEA. V lost 1 base, J lost 4 bases, and 10 bases stayed unmatched. The DNA of the CDR3 is TGCAGCGTTGAAGGGAGGGAGACTAGCGGGGGGGATCCAGATACGCAGTATTTT. Its protein product is CSVEGRETSGGDPDTQYF.

The count of this clone is one. CDR3 DNA: TGTGCCTTAGACACTGAAGCTTTCTTT. The encoded protein is CALDTEAFF. V is TRBV27 and J is TRBJ1-1; D is uncertain. This CDR3 contains 9 residues. The V end was cut by 11 bases, the J end by 3 bases, with 4 bases between. Germline lookup yields CDR1 MNHEY and CDR2 SMNVEV (reference sequence).

The chain has TRBV7-2 and TRBJ2-7, with 9 bases that match TRBD1. Trimming cost V 5 bases and J 7 bases; bases outside gene matches: 15. This CDR3 has 16 amino acids. Germline V gives CDR1 SGHTA, CDR2 FQGNSA. CDR3 bases: TGTGCCAGCAGCACCCGGGGAGGGACAGGGTCTGGAGAGCAGTACTTC. Protein sequence: CASSTRGGTGSGEQYF.

The chain combines TRBV9 with TRBJ2-3; no definite D call. V lost 5 bases, J lost 2 bases, and 9 bases lay in between. The CDR3 is 13 amino acids. Germline V gene lookup returns CDR1 SGDLS and CDR2 YYNGEE. The CDR3 DNA is TGTGCCAGCAGTCCCCTTTCCACAGATACGCAGTATTTT. Amino acids: CASSPLSTDTQYF.